Below, one TCR beta chain is given with its context. The CDR3 runs 14 residues. The germline V gene has CDR1 LNHNV and CDR2 YYDKDF (reference sequence). V lost 5 bases and J 6 bases, leaving 13 bases between the germline ends. Profiling relied on immunoSEQ multiplex PCR, and the TCRdb table lists in-frame clones only, not all of them. The sample yields about 160,000 clones, 92% seen once. The data are from a study of blood T cell repertoires in COVID-19. Study at large: COVID-19 samples, acute and convalescent, were from the United States, Italy and Spain.

This clonotype was sampled from a man aged 25-45 years with COVID-19, enrolled during active disease. The sequencing input was peripheral blood. The chain couples TRBV15 to TRBJ2-2, with D possibly matching TRBD1 (5 bases). CDR3 nucleotide sequence: TGTGCCACCAGCGGATCAGGGTATTCCGGGGAGCTGTTTTTT. This encodes CATSGSGYSGELFF.